Listed below are T cell receptor beta chains from one sample, sequenced in a study of blood T cell repertoires in COVID-19. Data came from immunoSEQ multiplex PCR; TCRdb stores just in-frame clones and leaves some out. The profile shows a few hundred thousand clones, 86% of them singletons. The specimen was peripheral blood. Every receptor here comes from a man aged 45-60 years with acute or convalescent COVID-19. CDR3s include the opening cysteine and the closing phenylalanine or tryptophan. Each record gives: CDR3 protein, J gene, V gene.

CDR3: CASSPDRQGGYTF; J: TRBJ1-2; V: TRBV18
CDR3: CASSNSPGQGEKLFF; J: TRBJ1-4; V: TRBV2
CDR3: CASSLSATRQGVNTGELFF; J: TRBJ2-2; V: TRBV11-2
CDR3: CASSQDPGGYGYTF; J: TRBJ1-2; V: TRBV4-2
CDR3: CASSTQMNTEAFF; J: TRBJ1-1; V: TRBV7-2
CDR3: CASRTGDNYGYTF; J: TRBJ1-2; V: TRBV10-3
CDR3: CASSSPYDRGGVRNQPQHF; J: TRBJ1-5; V: TRBV19
CDR3: CASSGMGADTQYF; J: TRBJ2-3; V: TRBV25-1
CDR3: CASSLTSSDTLHF; J: TRBJ1-6; V: TRBV7-3
CDR3: CASRYIGRAEAFF; J: TRBJ1-1; V: TRBV10-2
CDR3: CASSVTDRGNTEAFF; J: TRBJ1-1; V: TRBV7-8
CDR3: CASSYPPGYTF; J: TRBJ1-2; V: TRBV6-2/TRBV6-3
CDR3: CASSPIMSGGPLYNEQFF; J: TRBJ2-1; V: TRBV3-1/TRBV3-2
CDR3: CASSGERTGYGELFF; J: TRBJ2-2; V: TRBV18
CDR3: CASSRRGQQPQHF; J: TRBJ1-5; V: TRBV12-3/TRBV12-4